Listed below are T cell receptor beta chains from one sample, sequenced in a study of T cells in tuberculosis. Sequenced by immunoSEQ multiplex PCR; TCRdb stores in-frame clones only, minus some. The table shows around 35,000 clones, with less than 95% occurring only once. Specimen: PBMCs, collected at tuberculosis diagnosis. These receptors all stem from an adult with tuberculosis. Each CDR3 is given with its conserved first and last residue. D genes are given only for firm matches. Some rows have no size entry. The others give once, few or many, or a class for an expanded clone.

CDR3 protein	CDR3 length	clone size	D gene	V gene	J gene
CASLYRSGNTIYF	13	.	.	TRBV28	TRBJ1-3
CASRFGESYGYTF	13	.	.	TRBV7-3	TRBJ1-2
CASKAWASNQPQHF	14	.	.	TRBV2	TRBJ1-5
CASSPPGFDTQYF	13	once	.	TRBV4-3	TRBJ2-3
CASVEAGYNEQFF	13	.	.	TRBV11-2	TRBJ2-1
CASSLEPGVSYNEQFF	16	once	.	TRBV11-3	TRBJ2-1
CASSYTSQGGGNTIYF	16	.	TRBD1	TRBV6-5	TRBJ1-3
CASSYAYFEPQHF	13	.	.	TRBV6-5	TRBJ1-5
CASSPLVGTGAETQYF	16	.	TRBD1	TRBV19	TRBJ2-5
CASSLQGSQGTGELFF	16	.	.	TRBV18	TRBJ2-2
CASSQRPGGSGNTIYF	16	.	.	TRBV7-8	TRBJ1-3
CASSPGPDRVNQPQHF	16	.	TRBD1	TRBV19	TRBJ1-5
CASSDRAGTEAFF	13	.	.	TRBV5-1	TRBJ1-1
CASSRVATDTQYF	13	.	.	TRBV13	TRBJ2-3
CSVESFNEQFF	11	.	.	TRBV29-1	TRBJ2-1
CASSWAGLYNEQYF	14	.	.	TRBV5-6	TRBJ2-7
CASSSLGTAEAFF	13	.	TRBD1	TRBV19	TRBJ1-1
CASSSGLELSSYEQYF	16	.	.	TRBV5-1	TRBJ2-7
CASSPRGAGVPYEQYF	16	.	TRBD2	TRBV7-2	TRBJ2-7
CASSSLNAAGRAYNEQFF	18	.	.	TRBV7-3	TRBJ2-1
CASSLGGNGNTIYF	14	.	.	TRBV5-6	TRBJ1-3
CAWTGTVGEKLFF	13	once	TRBD1	TRBV30	TRBJ1-4